Shown below are 23 T cell receptor beta chains from a single sample sequenced in a study of blood T cells in healthy people across ages. A second roughly 6 to 11 cycle PCR used barcoded and J-beta primers. MiXCR, applied by TCRdb to the 5' RACE reads, yields one record per CDR3 protein. The table has 600,000 or so distinct CDR3 sequences, under 25% seen once. The sequenced sample consisted of blood. These receptors originate from a man between 65 and 85 years old in good health.

The rearrangement links TRBV7-9 to TRBJ2-3, with a tentative D call TRBD1 (6 bases). The CDR3 runs 14 residues. Looked up from germline, CDR1 is SEHNR and CDR2 is FQNEAQ (reference sequence). V was shortened by 5 bases and J by 8 bases, with 17 bases between the two germline ends. The CDR3 reads CASSQLQGIGTQYF. CDR3 nucleotides: TGTGCCAGCAGCCAACTCCAGGGGATCGGTACGCAGTATTTT. Full variable domain (missing parts from reference TRBV7-9 and TRBJ2-3): DTGVSQNPRHKITKRGQNVTFRCDPISEHNRLYWYRQTLGQGPEFLTYFQNEAQLEKSRLLSDRFSAERPKGSFSTLEIQRTEQGDSAMYLCASSQLQGIGTQYFGPGTRLTVL.

This clonotype was seen only a few times. The chain is built from TRBV24-1 and TRBJ2-5, with a possible D match to TRBD2 (6 bases). Germline CDR1 reads KGHDR; CDR2 reads SFDVKD. This CDR3 is built from 15 residues. Trimming took off 4 bases at V and 2 bases at J, with 13 bases between the two ends. The CDR3 DNA sequence: TGTGCCACCAGTGACCCCGGGACTCCACAAGAGACCCAGTACTTC. Amino acids: CATSDPGTPQETQYF.

Of note for this clonotype: A much larger clone lies one base from this, so it may be a read error. The chain links TRBV20-1 to TRBJ1-6; D unresolved. CDR3 length equals 13 residues. V was trimmed by 6 bases and J by 9 bases, leaving 15 bases between them. Germline assignment: CDR1 DFQATT and CDR2 SNEGSKA (reference sequence). Here the CDR3 reads CSATARGSSPLHF. CDR3 sequence (DNA): TGCAGTGCAACTGCACGAGGGAGTTCACCCCTCCACTTT.

The rearrangement uses TRBV20-1 and TRBJ2-2, with D tentatively TRBD2 (7 bases). Germline-derived CDR1 and CDR2 are DFQATT and SNEGSKA (reference sequence). Trimming stripped 5 bases from V and 7 bases from J, with 23 bases between. The CDR3 contains 16 residues. CDR3 protein: CSAPLGASGAFGELFF. The CDR3 DNA reads TGCAGTGCTCCCCTGGGGGCTAGCGGAGCCTTCGGGGAGCTGTTTTTT.

This clonotype was seen many times. The chain has TRBV5-1 and TRBJ1-4, with D hard to call. This CDR3 has 12 amino acids. Germline CDR1 and CDR2: SGHRS and YFSETQ. Between the trimmed V and J ends, which lost 4 bases and 7 bases, there was a span of 8 bases. CDR3 sequence (DNA): TGCGCCAGCAGCGGCTCCTCTGAAAAACTGTTTTTT. Residues: CASSGSSEKLFF.

The chain recombines TRBV5-1 with TRBJ2-5, with a weak D call TRBD1 (5 bases). The CDR3 runs 16 residues. Germline V gene sequence: CDR1 SGHRS, CDR2 YFSETQ. V was shortened by 2 bases and J by 5 bases, with 19 bases between the two germline ends. The CDR3 spells CASSLEGTGYRETQYF. CDR3 in DNA: TGCGCCAGCAGCTTAGAAGGCACGGGTTACAGGGAGACCCAGTACTTC.

Turning to this clonotype: A much larger clone lies one base from this, so it may be a read error. In this CDR3 the conserved last residue, phenylalanine or tryptophan, is missing, so a read error is likely. This chain uses TRBV6-6 with TRBJ2-7; D is unresolved. The CDR3 spans 13 residues. Germline CDR1 reads MNHNY; CDR2 reads SVGAGI (reference sequence). V gave up 0 bases and J gave up 6 bases, with 9 bases separating them. CDR3 in amino acids: CASSYSGIGEQYS. The CDR3 DNA is TGTGCCAGCAGTTACTCGGGTATAGGCGAGCAGTACTCC.

The gene calls are TRBV25-1 and TRBJ2-7; possible D gene TRBD1, 6 bases. The CDR3 has 11 residues. Germline values: CDR1 MGHDK, CDR2 SYGVNS. The V gene lost 6 bases and the J gene lost 5 bases, with 8 bases spanning the gap. The CDR3 loop is CASSNRDEQYF. The CDR3 DNA is TGTGCCAGCAGCAACAGGGACGAGCAGTACTTC.

This clonotype has a handful of counts. This chain joins TRBV7-9 and TRBJ2-3, with D tentatively TRBD2 (6 bases). This CDR3 has 15 residues. The germline V gene encodes CDR1 SEHNR and CDR2 FQNEAQ (reference sequence). V shed 10 bases and J shed 2 bases, with 19 bases lying between them. The CDR3 sequence: CATSLIGGLTDTQYF. In DNA form, the CDR3 reads TGTGCCACCTCACTCATCGGGGGACTCACAGATACGCAGTATTTT.

In this sample, this clonotype turned up many times. CDR3 nucleotides: TGTGCCAGCAGTTACTCCCCGGGTAGAGAGACCCAGTACTTC. Residues: CASSYSPGRETQYF. The chain is built from TRBV6-2 or TRBV6-3 and TRBJ2-5; the D is unclear. This CDR3 is 14 amino acids long. Germline V lookup: CDR1 MNHEY, CDR2 SVGEGT. Trimming shortened V by 0 bases and J by 4 bases, and 9 bases separated the two germline ends.

The V and J genes are TRBV20-1 and TRBJ2-1; 11 nucleotides agree with TRBD2. J gave up 8 bases and V 4 bases, and 7 bases lay outside the gene matches. This CDR3 comprises 14 residues. The germline V gene encodes CDR1 DFQATT and CDR2 SNEGSKA (reference sequence). For the CDR3, the DNA is TGCAGTGCTATACGTAGCGGGAGGGGAGATGAGCAGTTCTTC. Amino acids: CSAIRSGRGDEQFF.

This chain connects TRBV20-1 to TRBJ2-1; 8 nucleotides agree with TRBD2. Germline V CDR1 and CDR2: DFQATT, SNEGSKA (reference sequence). V was pared by 0 bases and J by 5 bases, with 3 bases of the junction left unmatched. CDR3 length: 14 amino acids. In DNA form, the CDR3 reads TGCAGTGCTAGAGATGGGACTAGAAACAATGAGCAGTTCTTC. This sequence encodes CSARDGTRNNEQFF.

This clonotype was detected once. The chain couples TRBV20-1 to TRBJ2-3, with D tentatively TRBD1 (5 bases). The DNA matches TRBJ1-5 better at its end, which makes the J call doubtful. From germline, CDR1 is DFQATT and CDR2 SNEGSKA (reference sequence). The CDR3 extends over 14 amino acids. Here the CDR3 reads CSATVGARTDTQHF. CDR3 sequence (DNA): TGCAGTGCTACCGTCGGGGCTCGCACAGATACGCAGCATTTT.

The V call is TRBV5-1, the J call TRBJ2-1, with TRBD1 identical over 10 bases. This CDR3 region has 15 residues. V trimming: 3 bases; J trimming: 5 bases; junction bases outside the gene matches: 5. Germline CDR1 reads SGHRS; CDR2 reads YFSETQ. CDR3 sequence: CASSSGQGGNNEQFF. CDR3 DNA: TGCGCCAGCAGCTCAGGACAGGGGGGGAACAATGAGCAGTTCTTC.

This clonotype came up many times. The rearrangement joins TRBV20-1 to TRBJ2-1; 8 positions agree with TRBD2. CDR1 and CDR2 (germline): DFQATT, SNEGSKA (reference sequence). The CDR3 length is 13 residues. V shed 0 bases and J 5 bases; nucleotides not matched to a gene: 0. CDR3 amino acids: CSARDGRDNEQFF. In DNA, the CDR3 is TGCAGTGCTAGAGACGGGAGGGACAATGAGCAGTTCTTC.

Written as DNA, the CDR3 is TGTGCCAGCAGTTACCCGGGACTATACAATGAGCAGTTCTTC. Translated, it gives CASSYPGLYNEQFF. The chain employs TRBV6-2 or TRBV6-3 and TRBJ2-1; 7 bases agree with TRBD2. The CDR3 extends over 14 amino acids. J was trimmed by 4 bases and V by 2 bases; bases with no gene match: 2. CDR1 is MNHEY and CDR2 is SVGEGT in the germline V gene.

This clonotype was detected only a few times. This rearrangement joins TRBV20-1 to TRBJ2-1, with 10 positions matching TRBD2. CDR1 is DFQATT, CDR2 SNEGSKA, per germline (reference sequence). This CDR3 has 15 amino acids. V shed 6 bases and J 6 bases; nucleotides not matched to a gene: 11. CDR3 protein: CSAVLGTSVGNEQFF. The CDR3 DNA reads as TGCAGTGCGGTACTCGGGACTAGCGTAGGCAATGAGCAGTTCTTC.

This clonotype was detected a few times. This chain uses TRBV3-1 with TRBJ2-1; D remains unclear. Trimming pared 1 base from V and 5 bases from J, leaving 9 bases between. CDR3 length: 14 residues. Germline CDR1 is LGHDT and CDR2 is YNNKEL (reference sequence). The CDR3 sequence: CASSQGQRDNEQFF. The CDR3 region has the DNA TGTGCCAGCAGCCAAGGTCAGCGAGACAATGAGCAGTTCTTC.

The genes are TRBV6-1 and TRBJ2-1; D unresolved. V was pared by 6 bases and J by 5 bases, with 8 bases between. The CDR3 has 12 residues. The germline V gene has CDR1 MNHNS and CDR2 SASEGT. The CDR3 bases are TGTGCCAGCAGGCCCACCCACAATGAGCAGTTCTTC. Encoded protein: CASRPTHNEQFF.

Notes on this clonotype: A junction end diverges from the germline sequence, so it may reflect a read error. The chain uses TRBV7-7 and TRBJ2-1; 7 bases map to TRBD1. The CDR3 has 13 amino acids. Germline values: CDR1 SSHAT, CDR2 FNYEAQ (reference sequence). The CDR3 spells CASSRDRDNEQFF. The CDR3 DNA reads TGTGCTAGCAGTCGTGACAGGGACAATGAGCAGTTCTTC.

This clonotype has only a few counts. The rearrangement links TRBV5-5 to TRBJ2-7; D remains unclear. The DNA matches TRBJ2-1 better at its end, which makes the J call doubtful. CDR1 is SGHKS and CDR2 is YYEKEE in the germline V gene (reference sequence). This CDR3 is built from 14 residues. CDR3: CASSLGGPPDEQFF. The CDR3, as DNA: TGTGCCAGCAGCTTGGGCGGACCCCCAGATGAGCAGTTCTTC.

This clonotype appeared a few times. The gene calls are TRBV28 and TRBJ1-1, with D maybe TRBD1 (6 bases). CDR3 length: 13 residues. Germline V gives CDR1 MDHEN, CDR2 SYDVKM. The ends were cut back, 7 bases at V and 1 base at J, with 10 bases in the middle. CDR3 sequence reads: CASIKGGNTEAFF. The DNA of the CDR3 is TGTGCCAGCATCAAGGGGGGGAACACTGAAGCTTTCTTT.

There are a few counts of this clonotype. The chain has TRBV6-2 or TRBV6-3 and TRBJ2-1, with D unresolved. The DNA end is more similar to TRBJ2-7, so the J call may be wrong. The CDR3 is 13 amino acids. Germline CDR1 is MNHEY and CDR2 is SVGEGT. DNA of the CDR3: TGTGCCAGCAGTTACCTGGGAATTTACGAGCAGTACTTC. Translation gives CASSYLGIYEQYF.